These 22 T cell receptor beta chains share one sample of origin, sequenced in a study of cytomegalovirus exposure and HLA in healthy donors (dated by TCRdb to about 2017). The method was the immunoSEQ multiplex PCR assay. The multiplex PCR relied on a mix of 60 forward primers for TCR Vbeta segments and 13 reverse primers for TCR Jbeta segments. The immuneACCESS repertoire file appears here via TCRdb, limited to in-frame rearrangements. These files lack a portion of the clones; in checked studies, under half of the deficit traces to unresolved V genes, and the cause of the others is not known. The sample records roughly 150,000 clones, roughly 80% of which are singletons. Roughly 4% of the sample is taken by the ten largest. Input material: PBMCs. These receptor sequences come from a man in his forties or fifties in good health and CMV-seropositive.

The chain recombines TRBV6-1 with TRBJ2-1; D unclear. The CDR3 has 14 amino acids. Trimming stripped 6 bases from V and 3 bases from J, with 12 bases between. Germline V gene data show CDR1 as MNHNS and CDR2 as SASEGT. The CDR3 bases are TGTGCCAGCAGGAACGAGAGAGGCTACAATGAGCAGTTCTTC. Translating it yields CASRNERGYNEQFF.

The chain employs TRBV5-1 and TRBJ2-6; D is perhaps TRBD1 (5 bases). CDR3 length equals 14 residues. V gave up 4 bases and J gave up 2 bases, with 7 bases separating them. The V gene's germline CDR1 is SGHRS and CDR2 YFSETQ. CDR3 DNA: TGCGCCAGCAGCCCGACAGCTGGGGCCAACGTCCTGACTTTC. Translation: CASSPTAGANVLTF.

The rearrangement joins TRBV4-1 to TRBJ1-5, with no clear D. Trimming removed 4 bases from V and 6 bases from J, with 13 bases in between. The CDR3 sequence is 14 residues long. Germline-derived CDR1 and CDR2 are MGHRA and YSYEKL. The CDR3 region is CASSLTTVAQPQHF. The CDR3 nucleotides are TGCGCCAGCAGCCTGACAACAGTCGCTCAGCCCCAGCATTTT.

The chain combines TRBV15 with TRBJ1-6; D is uncertain. V was shortened by 0 bases and J by 14 bases, with 17 bases between the two germline ends. The V gene's germline CDR1 is LNHNV and CDR2 YYDKDF (reference sequence). This CDR3 contains 15 residues. The CDR3: CATSRDLSRAVALHF. The CDR3 DNA is TGTGCCACCAGCAGAGATCTGTCGCGGGCGGTGGCCCTCCACTTT.

The J gene is TRBJ2-5, the V gene TRBV5-1, with 14 positions matching TRBD2. Germline lookup yields CDR1 SGHRS and CDR2 YFSETQ. The CDR3 has 16 amino acids. V was clipped by 5 bases and J by 4 bases; unmatched bases: 7. The CDR3 sequence is CASRTSGGAPLETQYF. As DNA, the CDR3 is TGCGCCAGCAGGACTAGCGGGGGGGCCCCTCTAGAGACCCAGTACTTC.

This sequence joins TRBV5-6 and TRBJ1-2; TRBD1 matches 7 bases. V gave up 0 bases and J gave up 6 bases; unmatched junction bases: 2. This CDR3 has 13 amino acids. CDR1 is SGHDT, CDR2 YYEEEE, per germline. CDR3 protein: CASSLGQGDGYTF. DNA for the CDR3: TGTGCCAGCAGCTTGGGACAGGGCGATGGCTACACCTTC.

This chain links TRBV27 with TRBJ1-5; 7 nucleotides agree with TRBD1. The CDR3 extends over 14 amino acids. J lost 5 bases, V lost 7 bases, and 8 bases had no gene match. CDR1 is MNHEY, CDR2 SMNVEV, per germline (reference sequence). The CDR3 DNA reads TGTGCCAGCAAACGACAGGGATCGGATCAGCCCCAGCATTTT. Its translation: CASKRQGSDQPQHF.

This sequence joins TRBV9 and TRBJ2-7; 7 nucleotides match TRBD1. This CDR3 contains 14 residues. Germline CDR1 is SGDLS and CDR2 is YYNGEE. With V trimmed by 0 bases and J by 4 bases, 4 bases remained unmatched. Here the CDR3 DNA reads TGTGCCAGCAGCGTAGGTTCCAGGGGGTACGAGCAGTACTTC. This encodes CASSVGSRGYEQYF.

This clone has more than one count but fewer than ten. The V and J genes are TRBV27 and TRBJ1-6; 8 bases are a match to TRBD1. CDR1 and CDR2 (germline): MNHEY, SMNVEV (reference sequence). Trimming took 6 bases from V and 6 from J; bases not matched to a gene: 7. The CDR3 runs to 15 residues. In DNA form, the CDR3 reads TGTGCCAGCAGGCACCAGACAGGGGTTAATTCACCCCTCCACTTT. Translation: CASRHQTGVNSPLHF.

The chain is built from TRBV7-6 and TRBJ2-1; 8 positions match TRBD1. Germline assignment: CDR1 SGHVS and CDR2 FNYEAQ. CDR3 length equals 15 residues. V was pared by 5 bases and J by 0 bases, with 3 bases of the junction left unmatched. The DNA of the CDR3 is TGTGCCAGCAGCCAGGGGGCTGCCTCCTACAATGAGCAGTTCTTC. Its protein is CASSQGAASYNEQFF.

The chain recombines TRBV2 with TRBJ2-3; a weak D match, TRBD2 (5 bases). The V end lost 6 bases, the J end lost 0 bases, and 13 bases lay between the germline ends. CDR1 is SNHLY, CDR2 FYNNEI, per germline. The CDR3 is made up of 15 amino acids. Written as DNA, the CDR3 is TGTGCCAGCAGCGTGAGGGAGACTAGCACAGATACGCAGTATTTT. It codes for CASSVRETSTDTQYF.

The chain uses TRBV7-9 and TRBJ2-1, with 9 bases aligning to TRBD2. V was pared by 5 bases and J by 4 bases, with 6 bases of the junction left unmatched. The length of the CDR3 is 15 residues. Per germline, CDR1 SEHNR and CDR2 FQNEAQ (reference sequence). CDR3 DNA: TGTGCCAGCAGCCAAGAGGGACTAGCTTACAATGAGCAGTTCTTC. Its translation is CASSQEGLAYNEQFF. Full variable domain (remainder filled in from reference TRBV7-9 and TRBJ2-1): DTGVSQNPRHKITKRGQNVTFRCDPISEHNRLYWYRQTLGQGPEFLTYFQNEAQLEKSRLLSDRFSAERPKGSFSTLEIQRTEQGDSAMYLCASSQEGLAYNEQFFGPGTRLTVL.

The rearrangement uses TRBV6-5 and TRBJ1-1; TRBD1 aligns across 7 bases. The CDR3 consists of 14 residues. V trimming: 8 bases; J trimming: 14 bases; junction bases outside the gene matches: 20. Germline lookup yields CDR1 MNHEY and CDR2 SVGAGI. For the CDR3, the DNA is TGTGCCAGCCGTAAACAGGGGATGAACACTGGAGCCTTCTTT. Translated: CASRKQGMNTGAFF.

The chain links TRBV7-2 to TRBJ2-7; TRBD2 matches at 12 bases. The CDR3 extends over 19 amino acids. J gave up 3 bases and V 2 bases, and 14 bases lay outside the gene matches. Per the germline V gene, CDR1 is SGHTA and CDR2 is FQGNSA. This chain's CDR3 is CASSLWSWLAGGESYEQYF. The CDR3 DNA reads as TGTGCCAGCAGCTTATGGTCTTGGCTAGCGGGGGGGGAGAGCTACGAGCAGTACTTC.

V and J are TRBV10-1 and TRBJ2-1; 15 bases match TRBD2. The V and J ends lost 3 bases and 7 bases, in that order; junction bases with no gene match: 1. Germline assignment: CDR1 WNHNN and CDR2 SYGVQD (reference sequence). This CDR3 contains 15 residues. The CDR3 reads CASSDGTSGRNEQFF. As DNA, the CDR3 is TGCGCCAGCAGTGATGGGACTAGCGGGAGGAATGAGCAGTTCTTC.

The chain couples TRBV19 to TRBJ2-7; 7 nucleotides align to TRBD2. CDR1 LNHDA and CDR2 SQIVND come from the germline V gene (reference sequence). The CDR3 has 14 residues. J was trimmed by 3 bases and V by 5 bases; bases with no gene match: 7. The CDR3 is CASSFGGINYEQYF. Here the CDR3 DNA reads TGTGCCAGTAGTTTCGGGGGGATTAACTACGAGCAGTACTTC.

The V gene is TRBV7-6, the J gene TRBJ2-6, with 10 bases lining up with TRBD2. The CDR3 runs 18 residues. CDR1 and CDR2 from the germline V gene are SGHVS and FNYEAQ. V was clipped by 5 bases and J by 0 bases; unmatched bases: 7. The CDR3 DNA follows: TGTGCCAGCAGCGCTTTAGCGGGGGGCGCCTCTGGGGCCAACGTCCTGACTTTC. This translates into CASSALAGGASGANVLTF.

This sequence joins TRBV5-1 and TRBJ1-2, with 11 nucleotides matching TRBD1. Germline CDR1 reads SGHRS; CDR2 reads YFSETQ. J was trimmed by 8 bases and V by 6 bases; bases with no gene match: 9. CDR3 length: 14 amino acids. CDR3 loop: CASNPGQGAVGYTF. The CDR3 DNA reads as TGCGCCAGCAACCCAGGACAGGGGGCGGTCGGCTACACCTTC.

The chain couples TRBV19 to TRBJ1-2; 8 bases map to TRBD1. V was pared by 4 bases and J by 6 bases, with 7 bases of the junction left unmatched. Germline assignment: CDR1 LNHDA and CDR2 SQIVND (reference sequence). The CDR3 has 14 amino acids. The chain's CDR3 is CASSSHTTGDGYTF. The CDR3 DNA reads TGTGCCAGTAGTAGCCATACGACAGGGGATGGCTACACCTTC. The full variable domain, with the rest looked up from reference TRBV19 and TRBJ1-2, is DGGITQSPKYLFRKEGQNVTLSCEQNLNHDAMYWYRQDPGQGLRLIYYSQIVNDFQKGDIAEGYSVSREKKESFPLTVTSAQKNPTAFYLCASSSHTTGDGYTFGSGTRLTVV.

The rearrangement joins TRBV6-1 to TRBJ2-4; 13 bases match TRBD2. The germline V gene encodes CDR1 MNHNS and CDR2 SASEGT. Trimming removed 6 bases from V and 15 bases from J; junction bases left unmatched: 5. This CDR3 is 12 amino acids long. CDR3 in amino acids: CASSGLAGVLYF. In DNA form, the CDR3 reads TGTGCCAGCAGCGGACTAGCGGGAGTGTTGTACTTC.

This chain links TRBV6-5 with TRBJ1-2, with 10 bases lining up with TRBD1. Germline CDR1 MNHEY, CDR2 SVGAGI. V was clipped by 10 bases and J by 10 bases; unmatched bases: 9. The CDR3 has 12 amino acids. This CDR3 is CATMPGQGHYTF. The CDR3 DNA sequence: TGTGCCACCATGCCGGGACAGGGGCACTACACCTTC.

CDR3 in DNA: TGTGCCAGCAGCGTAGGAGTGGGACTAGCGGGAGGGGGAGGAGAGACCCAGTACTTC. It specifies CASSVGVGLAGGGGETQYF. The chain uses TRBV9 and TRBJ2-5, with TRBD2 identical over 16 bases. Trimming took 0 bases from V and 4 from J; bases not matched to a gene: 9. Looked up from germline, CDR1 is SGDLS and CDR2 is YYNGEE. This CDR3 is 19 amino acids long.